This TCR beta chain was sequenced for a study of shared clonotypes between healthy human individuals. Study-wide background: For every donor, three CD4 naive, three CD4 memory, two CD8 naive and one CD8 memory plates were used.

Concerning this clone itself: Its cognate antigen is unknown.

Libraries were prepared by immunoSEQ multiplex PCR; TCRdb keeps only in-frame clonotypes and omits some of them. The repertoire has about 580,000 clones, roughly 98% of them found once; the top ten carry more than 0.3%. Cells designated naive CD8 were CD45RO-negative and were positively selected for CCR7, with terminally differentiated effector memory CD45RA+ cells excluded. The V and J ends lost 6 bases and 6 bases respectively, with 24 bases between them. From germline, CDR1 is MDHEN and CDR2 SYDVKM. CDR3 length: 16 residues. Study-level results: For naive CD4 cells, approximately 4.7% of clonotypes were shared across a few donors.

The receptor was isolated from a man in his thirties or forties in good health. This chain links TRBV28 with TRBJ2-7, with a tentative D call TRBD2 (7 bases). Material: naive CD8+ T cells sorted from blood. The CDR3 DNA reads as TGTGCCAGCAGCACCCCTGGGAGGGATGGGGGGCTCGAGCAGTACTTC. It encodes CASSTPGRDGGLEQYF. The complete variable domain, with remaining parts taken from reference TRBV28 and TRBJ2-7, reads DVKVTQSSRYLVKRTGEKVFLECVQDMDHENMFWYRQDPGLGLRLIYFSYDVKMKEKGDIPEGYSVSREKKERFSLILESASTNQTSMYLCASSTPGRDGGLEQYFGPGTRLTVT.